Listed below are T cell receptor beta chains from one sample, sequenced in a study of blood T cell repertoires in COVID-19. The repertoire was sequenced with immunoSEQ multiplex PCR; TCRdb's copy has only in-frame clones and lacks some. This table has about 39,000 clones, 90% to 95% appearing once. The specimen sequenced was peripheral blood. The receptors were gathered from a man between 50 and 59 years old with active COVID-19. Both conserved end residues are part of each CDR3. D genes are given only for firm matches. Size is stated for part of the rows, as once, few or many counts, or as a class when the clone is expanded.

d_call: .; v_call: TRBV19; j_call: TRBJ1-5; clone_size: few; cdr3_aa: CASVRGSGQPQHF; cdr3_nt: TGTGCCAGCGTAAGGGGGAGCGGACAGCCCCAGCATTTT
d_call: .; v_call: TRBV6-6; j_call: TRBJ1-2; clone_size: .; cdr3_aa: CASSSDGGRRGYTF; cdr3_nt: TGTGCCAGCAGTTCAGATGGTGGGCGACGCGGCTACACCTTC
d_call: .; v_call: TRBV19; j_call: TRBJ2-3; clone_size: .; cdr3_aa: CASSQGDTQYF; cdr3_nt: TGTGCCAGTAGCCAGGGAGATACGCAGTATTTT
d_call: TRBD1; v_call: TRBV2; j_call: TRBJ1-5; clone_size: .; cdr3_aa: CASSSGTAEQPQHF; cdr3_nt: TGTGCCAGCAGTTCCGGGACAGCGGAACAACCCCAGCATTTT
d_call: TRBD1; v_call: TRBV7-2; j_call: TRBJ1-2; clone_size: once; cdr3_aa: CASSLNRGYGYTF; cdr3_nt: TGTGCCAGCAGCCTAAACAGGGGTTATGGCTACACCTTC
d_call: TRBD1; v_call: TRBV10-2; j_call: TRBJ2-1; clone_size: .; cdr3_aa: CACGTGDYNEQFF; cdr3_nt: TGCGCCTGTGGGACAGGTGACTACAATGAGCAGTTCTTC
d_call: TRBD1; v_call: TRBV9; j_call: TRBJ1-4; clone_size: .; cdr3_aa: CASSVGQGGEKLFF; cdr3_nt: TGTGCCAGCAGCGTCGGACAGGGCGGTGAAAAACTGTTTTTT
d_call: .; v_call: TRBV7-2; j_call: TRBJ2-3; clone_size: .; cdr3_aa: CASSPPTGTDTQYF; cdr3_nt: TGTGCCAGCAGCCCCCCTACGGGGACAGATACGCAGTATTTT
d_call: TRBD1; v_call: TRBV3-1/TRBV3-2; j_call: TRBJ2-2; clone_size: .; cdr3_aa: CASSQGTGVAGELFF; cdr3_nt: TGTGCCAGCAGCCAAGGGACAGGGGTGGCCGGGGAGCTGTTTTTT
d_call: .; v_call: TRBV18; j_call: TRBJ1-1; clone_size: once; cdr3_aa: CASSPPLILRAMNTEAFF; cdr3_nt: TGTGCCAGCTCACCACCCTTAATTTTGAGGGCAATGAACACTGAAGCTTTCTTT
d_call: TRBD2; v_call: TRBV27; j_call: TRBJ2-5; clone_size: .; cdr3_aa: CASSLLPRTSGHQETQYF; cdr3_nt: TGTGCCAGCAGTTTACTTCCCCGGACTAGCGGGCACCAAGAGACCCAGTACTTC
d_call: TRBD1; v_call: TRBV29-1; j_call: TRBJ1-4; clone_size: .; cdr3_aa: CSVQGTTNEKLFF; cdr3_nt: TGCAGCGTACAGGGGACAACTAATGAAAAACTGTTTTTT
d_call: .; v_call: TRBV7-2; j_call: TRBJ2-7; clone_size: .; cdr3_aa: CASSLDVGSYEQYF; cdr3_nt: TGTGCCAGCAGCTTAGATGTAGGGAGCTACGAGCAGTACTTC
d_call: .; v_call: TRBV6-5; j_call: TRBJ1-1; clone_size: .; cdr3_aa: CASSYARTLMNTEAFF; cdr3_nt: TGTGCCAGCAGTTACGCCCGGACACTTATGAACACTGAAGCTTTCTTT
d_call: .; v_call: TRBV3-1/TRBV3-2; j_call: TRBJ2-5; clone_size: .; cdr3_aa: CASSRAEETQYF; cdr3_nt: TGTGCCAGCAGCCGGGCAGAAGAGACCCAGTACTTC
d_call: TRBD1; v_call: TRBV5-1; j_call: TRBJ2-2; clone_size: few; cdr3_aa: CASSLEGTGYNTGELFF; cdr3_nt: TGCGCCAGCAGCTTGGAAGGGACAGGGTACAACACCGGGGAGCTGTTTTTT
d_call: .; v_call: TRBV5-8; j_call: TRBJ1-5; clone_size: .; cdr3_aa: CASTYQSGVSQPQHF; cdr3_nt: TGTGCCAGCACTTACCAATCGGGGGTTAGTCAGCCCCAGCATTTT
d_call: .; v_call: TRBV4-3; j_call: TRBJ2-2; clone_size: few; cdr3_aa: CASSQRPLGGLGAGELFF; cdr3_nt: TGCGCCAGCAGCCAGCGCCCTTTAGGGGGTCTAGGGGCCGGGGAGCTGTTTTTT
d_call: TRBD1; v_call: TRBV12-3/TRBV12-4; j_call: TRBJ2-2; clone_size: .; cdr3_aa: CASSLTGVGLFF; cdr3_nt: TGTGCCAGCAGCCTTACAGGGGTTGGGCTGTTTTTT
d_call: TRBD2; v_call: TRBV5-6; j_call: TRBJ2-2; clone_size: .; cdr3_aa: CASSLEIAGWTGELFF; cdr3_nt: TGTGCCAGCAGCTTGGAAATAGCGGGCTGGACCGGGGAGCTGTTTTTT
d_call: TRBD2; v_call: TRBV27; j_call: TRBJ2-3; clone_size: .; cdr3_aa: CASSPLAGGTQYF; cdr3_nt: TGTGCCAGCAGTCCTCTAGCGGGCGGTACGCAGTATTTT
d_call: .; v_call: TRBV7-2; j_call: TRBJ2-7; clone_size: .; cdr3_aa: CASSLDRGGGGLIYEQYF; cdr3_nt: TGTGCCAGCAGCTTAGATAGGGGCGGCGGGGGCCTCATCTACGAGCAGTACTTC
d_call: .; v_call: TRBV12-5; j_call: TRBJ2-7; clone_size: .; cdr3_aa: CASGLDRDSYEQYF; cdr3_nt: TGTGCTAGTGGTTTGGACCGTGACTCCTACGAGCAGTACTTC
d_call: TRBD1; v_call: TRBV19; j_call: TRBJ1-4; clone_size: .; cdr3_aa: CASKDGGGQDEKLFF; cdr3_nt: TGTGCCAGTAAAGATGGTGGGGGACAGGATGAAAAACTGTTTTTT
d_call: .; v_call: TRBV9; j_call: TRBJ2-3; clone_size: .; cdr3_aa: CASSVDGVSTDTQYF; cdr3_nt: TGTGCCAGCAGCGTAGACGGGGTTAGCACAGATACGCAGTATTTT
d_call: TRBD1; v_call: TRBV9; j_call: TRBJ1-3; clone_size: .; cdr3_aa: CASSARTGGNTIYF; cdr3_nt: TGTGCCAGCAGCGCTAGGACAGGGGGAAACACCATATATTTT
d_call: TRBD1; v_call: TRBV5-1; j_call: TRBJ2-7; clone_size: .; cdr3_aa: CASSLLTGGSYEQYF; cdr3_nt: TGCGCCAGCAGCTTACTGACAGGGGGGTCCTACGAGCAGTACTTC
d_call: TRBD1; v_call: TRBV2; j_call: TRBJ2-1; clone_size: .; cdr3_aa: CASLGTGGLRLSYNEQFF; cdr3_nt: TGTGCCTCACTCGGGACAGGGGGCCTTCGACTCTCCTACAATGAGCAGTTCTTC
d_call: .; v_call: TRBV7-2; j_call: TRBJ1-2; clone_size: .; cdr3_aa: CASSLASGGYGYTF; cdr3_nt: TGTGCCAGCAGCTTAGCGTCCGGGGGCTATGGCTACACCTTC
d_call: .; v_call: TRBV7-9; j_call: TRBJ2-5; clone_size: .; cdr3_aa: CASSPRDSKETQYF; cdr3_nt: TGTGCCAGCAGCCCGCGGGACAGCAAAGAGACCCAGTACTTC
d_call: TRBD1; v_call: TRBV5-1; j_call: TRBJ2-2; clone_size: .; cdr3_aa: CASSSHRGRGGMNTGELFF; cdr3_nt: TGCGCCAGCAGCTCGCACAGGGGGCGCGGTGGGATGAACACCGGGGAGCTGTTTTTT
d_call: TRBD2; v_call: TRBV5-1; j_call: TRBJ2-3; clone_size: .; cdr3_aa: CASSLTGGTSGGYTQYF; cdr3_nt: TGCGCCAGCAGCTTAACCGGCGGGACTAGCGGGGGGTATACGCAGTATTTT
d_call: .; v_call: TRBV3-1/TRBV3-2; j_call: TRBJ2-1; clone_size: .; cdr3_aa: CASSHLFRLGAEQFF; cdr3_nt: TGTGCCAGCAGCCACCTCTTCAGGCTAGGGGCTGAGCAGTTCTTC
d_call: .; v_call: TRBV7-9; j_call: TRBJ2-7; clone_size: few; cdr3_aa: CASSLSYEQYF; cdr3_nt: TGTGCCAGCAGCCTCTCCTACGAGCAGTACTTC
d_call: TRBD1; v_call: TRBV18; j_call: TRBJ1-2; clone_size: .; cdr3_aa: CASSPDRVYGYTF; cdr3_nt: TGTGCCAGCTCACCGGACAGGGTTTATGGCTACACCTTC
d_call: .; v_call: TRBV4-1; j_call: TRBJ2-7; clone_size: .; cdr3_aa: CASSQDPGSYEQYF; cdr3_nt: TGCGCCAGCAGCCAAGATCCCGGGAGTTACGAGCAGTACTTC
d_call: .; v_call: TRBV7-9; j_call: TRBJ1-5; clone_size: .; cdr3_aa: CASSPDGDQPQHF; cdr3_nt: TGTGCCAGCAGCCCCGACGGGGATCAGCCCCAGCATTTT
d_call: .; v_call: TRBV3-1/TRBV3-2; j_call: TRBJ1-6; clone_size: once; cdr3_aa: CASSQGTGLNSPLHF; cdr3_nt: TGTGCCAGCAGCCAAGGAACAGGCCTAAATTCACCCCTCCACTTT
d_call: .; v_call: TRBV2; j_call: TRBJ1-5; clone_size: few; cdr3_aa: CASSDADRGGKPQHF; cdr3_nt: TGTGCCAGCAGTGATGCCGACCGGGGGGGGAAGCCCCAGCATTTT
d_call: TRBD1; v_call: TRBV9; j_call: TRBJ1-1; clone_size: .; cdr3_aa: CASSATGVSNTEAFF; cdr3_nt: TGTGCCAGCAGCGCGACAGGGGTCTCGAACACTGAAGCTTTCTTT
d_call: .; v_call: TRBV9; j_call: TRBJ1-4; clone_size: once; cdr3_aa: CASSVGGLGTNEKLFF; cdr3_nt: TGTGCCAGCAGCGTAGGGGGGCTGGGAACTAATGAAAAACTGTTTTTT
d_call: .; v_call: TRBV9; j_call: TRBJ2-1; clone_size: .; cdr3_aa: CASSVAGAAPYNEQFF; cdr3_nt: TGTGCCAGCAGCGTAGCTGGGGCAGCCCCCTACAATGAGCAGTTCTTC
d_call: .; v_call: TRBV6-5; j_call: TRBJ1-1; clone_size: .; cdr3_aa: CASSYQAGRAFF; cdr3_nt: TGTGCCAGCAGTTACCAGGCAGGTAGAGCTTTCTTT
d_call: .; v_call: TRBV2; j_call: TRBJ1-2; clone_size: .; cdr3_aa: CASTPGVGTGYTF; cdr3_nt: TGTGCCAGCACTCCGGGGGTGGGTACTGGCTACACCTTC
d_call: .; v_call: TRBV7-9; j_call: TRBJ2-3; clone_size: .; cdr3_aa: CASSLNRRDTQYF; cdr3_nt: TGTGCCAGCAGCTTAAACCGTAGAGATACGCAGTATTTT
d_call: .; v_call: TRBV7-9; j_call: TRBJ2-1; clone_size: .; cdr3_aa: CASSLALSGHNEQFF; cdr3_nt: TGTGCCAGCAGCTTAGCGCTAAGCGGCCACAATGAGCAGTTCTTC
d_call: .; v_call: TRBV5-5; j_call: TRBJ2-3; clone_size: .; cdr3_aa: CASSRQRQTTDTQYF; cdr3_nt: TGTGCCAGCAGCCGACAGCGACAAACCACAGATACGCAGTATTTT
d_call: TRBD1; v_call: TRBV7-2; j_call: TRBJ1-1; clone_size: .; cdr3_aa: CASSSTQGGIRGAFF; cdr3_nt: TGTGCCAGCAGCTCCACACAGGGGGGTATAAGGGGAGCTTTCTTT
d_call: TRBD2; v_call: TRBV7-2; j_call: TRBJ2-1; clone_size: .; cdr3_aa: CASSLVAGGRNEQFF; cdr3_nt: TGTGCCAGCAGCTTAGTAGCGGGGGGGCGAAATGAGCAGTTCTTC
d_call: TRBD2; v_call: TRBV6-2/TRBV6-3; j_call: TRBJ2-3; clone_size: few; cdr3_aa: CASSLGGEGGDTQYF; cdr3_nt: TGTGCCAGCAGTTTGGGGGGGGAAGGCGGAGATACGCAGTATTTT